This TCR beta chain stems from a study of shared clonotypes between healthy human individuals. General study findings and limits: Clonotypes not shared had lower generation probabilities than those common to all four donors. Shared clonotypes: 4.5% to 6.5% naive CD4, around 3.5% naive CD8, less than 2.5% memory CD4, about 0.41% memory CD8.

As regards this clone: Its antigen is undetermined.

Terminally differentiated effector memory CD45RA+ cells were excluded by CCR7 positive selection of CD45RO-negative cells. Some clones are missing from TCRdb's copy, which holds only in-frame ones; the method was immunoSEQ multiplex PCR. The sample shows some 2 million clones, about 95% of them seen only once. Germline V CDR1 and CDR2: SNHLY, FYNNEI. The CDR3 totals 12 residues. Unmatched junction bases numbered 4, after V lost 5 bases and J lost 7 bases. Specimen: naive CD8+ T cells sorted from blood. The sequence came from a young man in good health. The chain has TRBV2 and TRBJ1-1; 7 bases agree with TRBD1. CDR3 protein: CASSTGEGEAFF. The CDR3 DNA follows: TGTGCCAGCAGTACAGGGGAGGGTGAAGCTTTCTTT.